This entry describes one T cell receptor (beta chain). These data come from a study of blood T cell repertoires in COVID-19. The germline V gene encodes CDR1 MNHEY and CDR2 SMNVEV (reference sequence). The CDR3 contains 15 residues. V was shortened by 6 bases and J by 4 bases, with 15 bases between the two germline ends. Libraries were prepared by immunoSEQ multiplex PCR; TCRdb keeps only in-frame clonotypes and omits some of them. The sample has about 140,000 clones, under 85% seen once. This clonotype originated in a woman younger than 35 who had been exposed to COVID-19. This chain links TRBV27 with TRBJ1-4; D is uncertain. Sequenced: PBMCs or T cells enriched from blood (not recorded which). For the CDR3, the DNA is TGTGCCAGCAGCGATCCAGGCCAGAGTAATGAAAAACTGTTTTTT. Protein product: CASSDPGQSNEKLFF.